One sample yielded the 15 T cell receptor beta chains listed below, sequenced in a study of shared clonotypes between healthy human individuals. Terminally differentiated effector memory CD45RA+ cells were excluded by CCR7 positive selection of CD45RO-negative cells. Method: immunoSEQ multiplex PCR; TCRdb's copy keeps in-frame clones and lacks some. The sample has roughly 570,000 clones, roughly 98% seen once. The specimen sequenced was naive CD8+ T cells sorted from blood. The receptors originated from a man aged 30-40 years in good health.

The CDR3 region has the DNA TGTGCCAGCAACCGTGGGGGACTGACCTACGAGCAGTACTTC. As protein: CASNRGGLTYEQYF. The V call is TRBV27, the J call TRBJ2-7; TRBD2 is a possible D gene (6 bases). This CDR3 comprises 14 residues. Between the trimmed V and J ends, which lost 7 bases and 2 bases, there was a span of 15 bases. Per germline, CDR1 MNHEY and CDR2 SMNVEV (reference sequence).

This clone came up once. This chain uses TRBV7-9 with TRBJ1-1; 9 bases align to TRBD1. The ends lost 4 bases at V and 4 bases at J; junction bases unmatched: 10. Germline CDR1 SEHNR, CDR2 FQNEAQ (reference sequence). This CDR3 has 16 residues. This CDR3 is CASSSPGTGIFTEAFF. In nucleotides, the CDR3 is TGTGCCAGCAGCTCTCCCGGGACAGGGATTTTCACTGAAGCTTTCTTT.

The chain links TRBV5-1 to TRBJ2-1; 14 nucleotides agree with TRBD2. This CDR3 comprises 17 residues. Germline values: CDR1 SGHRS, CDR2 YFSETQ. The J segment lost 5 bases and the V segment lost 0 bases, leaving 4 bases of the junction unmatched. The CDR3 bases are TGCGCCAGCAGCTTGGGGGGACTAGCGGGAGCCGACAATGAGCAGTTCTTC. Amino acids: CASSLGGLAGADNEQFF.

The V gene is TRBV7-8, the J gene TRBJ2-7; D call uncertain. Germline V lookup: CDR1 SGHVS, CDR2 FQNEAQ. There are 16 residues in the CDR3. Trimming pared 0 bases from V and 2 bases from J, leaving 14 bases between. The CDR3 nucleotides are TGTGCCAGCAGCTTAGCAAGGACCTACTACCCCTACGAGCAGTACTTC. This codes for CASSLARTYYPYEQYF.

This sequence joins TRBV27 and TRBJ1-2; 7 bases agree with TRBD1. The CDR3 consists of 15 residues. CDR1 MNHEY and CDR2 SMNVEV come from the germline V gene (reference sequence). The V gene end was trimmed by 8 bases and the J gene end by 2 bases; junction bases not matched to a gene: 11. The DNA of the CDR3 is TGTGCCAGCCGTTACCGGACAGGAGCCAACTATGGCTACACCTTC. Amino acids: CASRYRTGANYGYTF.

The chain combines TRBV10-2 with TRBJ1-1; 7 bases map to TRBD1. V was clipped by 6 bases and J by 1 base; unmatched bases: 8. Germline CDR1 reads WSHSY; CDR2 reads SAAADI. CDR3 length equals 15 residues. The CDR3 loop reads CASRVAGTENTEAFF. The CDR3 nucleotides read TGCGCCAGCAGAGTAGCCGGGACAGAGAACACTGAAGCTTTCTTT.

The chain uses TRBV19 and TRBJ2-1, with D perhaps matching TRBD2 (6 bases). Trimming took 1 base from V and 2 from J, leaving 12 bases between them. Germline values: CDR1 LNHDA, CDR2 SQIVND (reference sequence). This CDR3 has 16 amino acids. CDR3 nucleotide sequence: TGTGCCAGTAGTATAGGAATGGAGGGAACCTACAATGAGCAGTTCTTC. Its translation is CASSIGMEGTYNEQFF.

CDR3 in DNA: TGTGCCAGCAGCTTGGATCGACAGCGAAGTACCTACGAGCAGTACTTC. Its protein is CASSLDRQRSTYEQYF. J is TRBJ2-7 and V is TRBV11-2, with D tentatively TRBD1 (5 bases). CDR1 is SGHAT and CDR2 is FQNNGV in the germline V gene. The CDR3 runs to 16 residues. Trimming took 3 bases from V and 2 from J, leaving 17 bases between them.

V and J are TRBV5-1 and TRBJ2-7; possible D gene TRBD1, 6 bases. Trimming took 6 bases from V and 3 from J, leaving 22 bases between them. The CDR3 length is 16 residues. Germline loops: CDR1 SGHRS, CDR2 YFSETQ. CDR3 in DNA: TGCGCCAGCACGGAAGCTTGGTCGGGACATCACTACGAGCAGTACTTC. Translating gives CASTEAWSGHHYEQYF.

V and J are TRBV29-1 and TRBJ1-2; D might be TRBD1 (5 bases). V shed 4 bases and J shed 6 bases, with 24 bases lying between them. CDR3 length: 16 residues. Germline-derived CDR1 and CDR2 are SQVTM and ANQGSEA. The DNA of the CDR3 is TGCAGCGTTGGGGGACCTGTGGGTACTGCCCAAGATGGCTACACCTTC. Translation: CSVGGPVGTAQDGYTF.

The genes are TRBV28 and TRBJ2-7; TRBD1 might be the D (6 bases). V shed 2 bases and J shed 5 bases, with 13 bases lying between them. The CDR3 runs 14 residues. Germline lookup yields CDR1 MDHEN and CDR2 SYDVKM. CDR3 nucleotides: TGTGCCAGCAGTTTAAATCAGGGGTTCGACGAGCAGTACTTC. Translating it yields CASSLNQGFDEQYF.

The J gene is TRBJ2-6, the V gene TRBV14, with D hard to call. The CDR3 covers 15 residues. Germline V lookup: CDR1 SGHDN, CDR2 FVKESK. The ends were cut back, 3 bases at V and 0 bases at J, with 6 bases in the middle. Here the CDR3 DNA reads TGTGCCAGCAGCCAGCCGGGCTCTGGGGCCAACGTCCTGACTTTC. Amino acid sequence: CASSQPGSGANVLTF.

The chain employs TRBV27 and TRBJ2-1; D perhaps matches TRBD2 (5 bases). This CDR3 is 15 amino acids long. V lost 0 bases, J lost 2 bases, and 8 bases lay in between. CDR1 is MNHEY and CDR2 is SMNVEV in the germline V gene (reference sequence). CDR3 sequence: CASSLSRGTYNEQFF. In nucleotides, the CDR3 is TGTGCCAGCAGTTTATCGAGAGGGACCTACAATGAGCAGTTCTTC.

The chain couples TRBV6-1 to TRBJ2-3, with D perhaps matching TRBD2 (5 bases). The germline V and J ends were trimmed by 2 bases and 0 bases, with 9 bases remaining between them. The CDR3 totals 15 residues. CDR1 and CDR2 from the germline V gene are MNHNS and SASEGT. The CDR3 sequence is CASSETWTSTDTQYF. CDR3 nucleotides: TGTGCCAGCAGTGAAACATGGACTAGCACAGATACGCAGTATTTT.

In this sample, this clone turned up once. Additional DNA sequences in this sample encode the identical CDR3. The chain joins TRBV29-1 to TRBJ1-1; D is uncertain. The germline V and J ends were trimmed by 7 bases and 3 bases, with 6 bases remaining between them. The CDR3 covers 10 residues. Germline V gene sequence: CDR1 SQVTM, CDR2 ANQGSEA. The CDR3 loop is CSAGDTEAFF. Here the CDR3 DNA reads TGCAGCGCTGGGGACACTGAAGCTTTCTTT.